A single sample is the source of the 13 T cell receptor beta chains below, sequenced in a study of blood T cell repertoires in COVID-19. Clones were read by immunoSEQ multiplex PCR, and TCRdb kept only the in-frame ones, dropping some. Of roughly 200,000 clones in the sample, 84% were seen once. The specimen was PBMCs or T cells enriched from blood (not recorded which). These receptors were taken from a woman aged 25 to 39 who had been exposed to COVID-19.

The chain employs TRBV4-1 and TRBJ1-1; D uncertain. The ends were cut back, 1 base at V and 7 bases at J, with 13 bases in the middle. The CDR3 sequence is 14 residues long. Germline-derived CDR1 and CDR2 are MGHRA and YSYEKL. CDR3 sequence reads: CASSQGASPREAFF. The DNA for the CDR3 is TGCGCCAGCAGCCAAGGAGCTTCCCCCCGTGAAGCTTTCTTT.

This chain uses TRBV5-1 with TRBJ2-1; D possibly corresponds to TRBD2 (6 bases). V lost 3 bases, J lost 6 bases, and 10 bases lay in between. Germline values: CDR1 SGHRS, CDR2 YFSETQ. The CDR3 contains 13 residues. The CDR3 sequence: CASSWSSGNEQFF. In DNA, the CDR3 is TGCGCCAGCAGCTGGAGTAGCGGCAATGAGCAGTTCTTC.

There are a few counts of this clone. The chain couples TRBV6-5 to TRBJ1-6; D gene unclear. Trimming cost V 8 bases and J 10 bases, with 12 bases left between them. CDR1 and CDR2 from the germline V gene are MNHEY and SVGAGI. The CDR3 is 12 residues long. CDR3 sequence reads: CASFGDPSPLHF. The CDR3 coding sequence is TGTGCCAGCTTCGGGGATCCATCACCCCTCCACTTT.

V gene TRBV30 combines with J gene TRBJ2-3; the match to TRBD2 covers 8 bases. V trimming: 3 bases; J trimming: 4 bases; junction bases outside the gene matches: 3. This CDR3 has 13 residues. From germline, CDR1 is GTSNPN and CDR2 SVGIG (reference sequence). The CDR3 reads CAWSGGGADTQYF. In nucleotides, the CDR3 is TGTGCCTGGAGCGGGGGGGGAGCAGATACGCAGTATTTT.

The CDR3 bases are TGTGCCAGCAGCGTAAGGGGCATGGCAGATACGCAGTATTTT. Protein: CASSVRGMADTQYF. The chain employs TRBV9 and TRBJ2-3; tentatively, D is TRBD1 (5 bases). CDR3 length: 14 amino acids. V lost 1 base and J lost 4, with 10 bases in between. CDR1 and CDR2 (germline): SGDLS, YYNGEE.

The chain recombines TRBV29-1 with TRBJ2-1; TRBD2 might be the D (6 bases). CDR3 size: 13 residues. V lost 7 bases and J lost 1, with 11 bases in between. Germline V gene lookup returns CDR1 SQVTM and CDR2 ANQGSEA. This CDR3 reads CSAFGGSYNEQFF. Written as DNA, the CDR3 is TGCAGCGCCTTTGGGGGGTCCTACAATGAGCAGTTCTTC.

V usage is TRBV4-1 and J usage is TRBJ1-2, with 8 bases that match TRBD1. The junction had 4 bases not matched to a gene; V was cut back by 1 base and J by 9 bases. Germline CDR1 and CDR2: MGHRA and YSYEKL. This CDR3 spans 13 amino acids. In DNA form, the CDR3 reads TGCGCCAGCAGCCAAGGTGGACAGGGTCGCTACACCTTC. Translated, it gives CASSQGGQGRYTF.

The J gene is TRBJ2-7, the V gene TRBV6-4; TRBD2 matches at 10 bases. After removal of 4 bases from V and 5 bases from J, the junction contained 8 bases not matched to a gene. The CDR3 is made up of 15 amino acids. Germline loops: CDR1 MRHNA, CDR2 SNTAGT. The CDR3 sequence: CASSVLAGAPHEQYF. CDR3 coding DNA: TGTGCCAGCAGTGTTCTAGCGGGGGCGCCCCACGAGCAGTACTTC.

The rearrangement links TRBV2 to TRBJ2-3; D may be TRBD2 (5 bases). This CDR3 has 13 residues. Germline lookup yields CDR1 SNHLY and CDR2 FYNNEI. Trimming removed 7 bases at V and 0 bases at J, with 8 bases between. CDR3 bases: TGTGCCAGCAAAGCGGACAGCACAGATACGCAGTATTTT. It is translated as CASKADSTDTQYF. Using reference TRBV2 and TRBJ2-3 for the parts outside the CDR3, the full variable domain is EPEVTQTPSHQVTQMGQEVILRCVPISNHLYFYWYRQILGQKVEFLVSFYNNEISEKSEIFDDQFSVERPDGSNFTLKIRSTKLEDSAMYFCASKADSTDTQYFGPGTRLTVL.

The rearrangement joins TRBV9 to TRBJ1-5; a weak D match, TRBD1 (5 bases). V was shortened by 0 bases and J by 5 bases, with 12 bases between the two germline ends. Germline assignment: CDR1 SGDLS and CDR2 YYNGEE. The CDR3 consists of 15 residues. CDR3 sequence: CASSVEGEQDQPQHF. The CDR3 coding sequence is TGTGCCAGCAGCGTAGAAGGGGAACAGGATCAGCCCCAGCATTTT. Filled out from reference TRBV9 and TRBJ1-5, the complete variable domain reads DSGVTQTPKHLITATGQRVTLRCSPRSGDLSVYWYQQSLDQGLQFLIQYYNGEERAKGNILERFSAQQFPDLHSELNLSSLELGDSALYFCASSVEGEQDQPQHFGDGTRLSIL.

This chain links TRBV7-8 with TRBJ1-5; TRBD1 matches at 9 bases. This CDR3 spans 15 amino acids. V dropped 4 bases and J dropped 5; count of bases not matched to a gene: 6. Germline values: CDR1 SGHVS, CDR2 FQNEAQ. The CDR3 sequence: CASSSLTGGDQPQHF. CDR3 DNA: TGTGCCAGCAGCTCCCTTACAGGGGGCGATCAGCCCCAGCATTTT.

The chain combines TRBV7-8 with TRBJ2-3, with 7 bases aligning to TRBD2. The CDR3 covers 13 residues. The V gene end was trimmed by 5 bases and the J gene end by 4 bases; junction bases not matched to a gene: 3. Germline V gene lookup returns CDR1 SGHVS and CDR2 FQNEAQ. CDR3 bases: TGTGCCAGCAGCGGCGGGGGTGCAGATACGCAGTATTTT. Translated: CASSGGGADTQYF.

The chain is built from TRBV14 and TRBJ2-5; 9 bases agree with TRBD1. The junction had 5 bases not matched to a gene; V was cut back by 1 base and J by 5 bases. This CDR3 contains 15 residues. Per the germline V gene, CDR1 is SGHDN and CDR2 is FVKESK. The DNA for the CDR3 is TGTGCCAGCAGCCAAGTTACAGGGGGCAAGGAGACCCAGTACTTC. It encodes CASSQVTGGKETQYF.